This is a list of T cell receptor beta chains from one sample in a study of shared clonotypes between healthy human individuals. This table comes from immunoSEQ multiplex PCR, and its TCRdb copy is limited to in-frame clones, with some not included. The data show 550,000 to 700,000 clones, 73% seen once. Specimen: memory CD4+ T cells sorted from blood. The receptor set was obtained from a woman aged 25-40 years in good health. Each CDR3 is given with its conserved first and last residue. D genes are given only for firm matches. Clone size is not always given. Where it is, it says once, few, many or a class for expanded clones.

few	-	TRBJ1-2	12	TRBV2	TGTGCCAGCAGGGGGTATAACTATGGCTACACCTTC	CASRGYNYGYTF
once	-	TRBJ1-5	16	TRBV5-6	TGTGCCAGCAGCTTGGACAGGGAAAGGAACAATCAGCCCCAGCATTTT	CASSLDRERNNQPQHF
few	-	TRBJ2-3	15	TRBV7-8	TGTGCCAGCAGCCTAATTCGGACGTGGTCGGATACGCAGTATTTT	CASSLIRTWSDTQYF
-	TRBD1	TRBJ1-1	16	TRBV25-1	TGTGCCAGCAGTGAAATGGGACAGCTCCCGAACACTGAAGCTTTCTTT	CASSEMGQLPNTEAFF
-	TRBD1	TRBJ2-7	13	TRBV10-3	TGTGCCATACAGACAGGGGCGAGCTACGAGCAGTACTTC	CAIQTGASYEQYF
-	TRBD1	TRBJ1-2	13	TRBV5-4	TGTGCCAGCAGCCGCGACAGGGGCGATGGCTACACCTTC	CASSRDRGDGYTF
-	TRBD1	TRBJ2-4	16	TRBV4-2	TGTGCCAGCAGCCGCCTAGTGGGGACAGGGTCAAACATTCAGTACTTC	CASSRLVGTGSNIQYF
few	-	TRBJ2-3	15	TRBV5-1	TGCGCCAGCAGCCCATGGAACGGGGGCACAGATACGCAGTATTTT	CASSPWNGGTDTQYF
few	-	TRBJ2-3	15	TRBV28	TGTGCCAGCAGCTTTCAGAGACCTAGCACAGATACGCAGTATTTT	CASSFQRPSTDTQYF
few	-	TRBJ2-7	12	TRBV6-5	TGTGCCAGCAGTTACGACGGCTACGAGCAGTACTTC	CASSYDGYEQYF
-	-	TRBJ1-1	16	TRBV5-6	TGTGCCAGCAGCTTGGCCGGACACGACCTGAACACTGAAGCTTTCTTT	CASSLAGHDLNTEAFF
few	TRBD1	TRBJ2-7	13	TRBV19	TGTGCCAGTAACAGGGGGATCACCTACGAGCAGTACTTC	CASNRGITYEQYF
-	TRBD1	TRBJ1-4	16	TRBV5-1	TGCGCCAGCAGTGGGCGAGGGGGCCTCTTAAATGAAAAACTGTTTTTT	CASSGRGGLLNEKLFF
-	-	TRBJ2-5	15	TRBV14	TGTGCCAGCAGCCAAGTCGGCACTACGGGGGAGACCCAGTACTTC	CASSQVGTTGETQYF
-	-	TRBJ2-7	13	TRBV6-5	TGTGCCAGCAGTTACTCGACCGGACACGAGCAGTACTTC	CASSYSTGHEQYF
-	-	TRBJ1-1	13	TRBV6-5	TGTGCCACCACGGCTTTTTTCGGAACTGAAGCTTTCTTT	CATTAFFGTEAFF
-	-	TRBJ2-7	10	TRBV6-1	TGTGCCAGCAGTGTGCACGAGCAGTACTTC	CASSVHEQYF
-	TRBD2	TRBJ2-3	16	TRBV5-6	TGTGCCAGCAGCATTAGGACTAGCGGGACCACAGATACGCAGTATTTT	CASSIRTSGTTDTQYF
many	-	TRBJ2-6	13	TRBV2	TGTGCCAGCCACAGCTCTGGGGCCAACGTCCTGACTTTC	CASHSSGANVLTF
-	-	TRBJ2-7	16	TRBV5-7	TGTGCCAGCAGCTTGAGGTTGGTAGCCAGCTCCTACGAGCAGTACTTC	CASSLRLVASSYEQYF
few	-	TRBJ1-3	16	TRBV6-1	TGTGCCAGCAGTGAAGTTCTTCCAGGGCCTGGAAACACCATATATTTT	CASSEVLPGPGNTIYF
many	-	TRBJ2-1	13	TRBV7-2	TGTGCCAGCACAGTCTACCTCTCGGATGAGCAGTTCTTC	CASTVYLSDEQFF
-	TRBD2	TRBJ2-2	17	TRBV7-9	TGTGCCAGCAGCTTTAGTGGCGGGAGAGGGAACACCGGGGAGCTGTTTTTT	CASSFSGGRGNTGELFF
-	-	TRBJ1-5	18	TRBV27	TGTGCCAGCAGTTTTTCAGCCTCGACAGAGAGCCTCAATCAGCCCCAGCATTTT	CASSFSASTESLNQPQHF
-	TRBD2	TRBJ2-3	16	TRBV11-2	TGTGCCAGCAGCTCACGGACTAGTAGTAGGGCAGATACGCAGTATTTT	CASSSRTSSRADTQYF
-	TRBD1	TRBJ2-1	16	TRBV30	TGTGCCTGGGAGATCTCGAGGGGGCACATCTACAATGAGCAGTTCTTC	CAWEISRGHIYNEQFF
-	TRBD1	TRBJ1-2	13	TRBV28	TGTGCCAGCAGGACAGGGACTAACTATGGCTACACCTTC	CASRTGTNYGYTF
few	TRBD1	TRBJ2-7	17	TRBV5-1	TGCGCCAGCAGCCTAAACACCGGGACAGGACTTTCCTACGAGCAGTACTTC	CASSLNTGTGLSYEQYF
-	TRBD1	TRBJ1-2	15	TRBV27	TGTGCCAGCAGTCCCCGGACAGGGGGAACCTATGGCTACACCTTC	CASSPRTGGTYGYTF
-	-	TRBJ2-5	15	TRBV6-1	TGTGCCAGCAGTGAAGGTTGGGGGATCGAAGAGACCCAGTACTTC	CASSEGWGIEETQYF
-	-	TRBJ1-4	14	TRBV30	TGTGCCTGGACCCAAACCGGGGGAAGTGAAAAACTGTTTTTT	CAWTQTGGSEKLFF
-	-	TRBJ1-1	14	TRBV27	TGTGCCAGCAGTTCCCGACGGAGAAACACTGAAGCTTTCTTT	CASSSRRRNTEAFF
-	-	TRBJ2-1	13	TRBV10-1	TGCGCCAGCAGGAGGGGACACCCAGTGTTACAGTTCTTC	CASRRGHPVLQFF
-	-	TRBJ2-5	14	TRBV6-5	TGTGCCAGCAGTGTGGCCTGGACTGGAGAGACCCAGTACTTC	CASSVAWTGETQYF
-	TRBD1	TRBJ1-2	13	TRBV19	TGTGCCAGTAGTCGGGACAGGATCTATGGCTACACCTTC	CASSRDRIYGYTF
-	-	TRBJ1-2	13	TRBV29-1	TGCAGCGCCTCGGCTACAACTAACTATGGCTACACCTTC	CSASATTNYGYTF
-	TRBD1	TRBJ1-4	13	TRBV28	TGTGCCAGCAGGGGGACAGCAGATGAAAAACTGTTTTTT	CASRGTADEKLFF
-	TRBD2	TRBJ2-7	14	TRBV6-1	TGTGCCAGCAGTGGGGTGACTAGCCTCGCCGAGCAGTACTTC	CASSGVTSLAEQYF
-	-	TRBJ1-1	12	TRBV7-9	TGTGCCAGCAGCTTACCTACAACTGAAGCTTTCTTT	CASSLPTTEAFF
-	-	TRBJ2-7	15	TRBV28	TGTGCCAGCAGTTTACCTACGGGACACATCTACGAGCAGTACTTC	CASSLPTGHIYEQYF
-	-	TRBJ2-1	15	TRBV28	TGTGCCAGCAGTTTAGCGGGGCGGGGCTTGGATGAGCAGTTCTTC	CASSLAGRGLDEQFF
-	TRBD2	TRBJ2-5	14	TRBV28	TGTGCCAGCAGTACAATGGCCCGACCGGGGGGCCAGTACTTC	CASSTMARPGGQYF
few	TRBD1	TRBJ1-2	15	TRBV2	TGTGCCAGCAGTTCCGGGACAGGAAACAGGCATGGCTACACCTTC	CASSSGTGNRHGYTF
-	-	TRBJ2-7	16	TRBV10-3	TGTGCCATCAGTGAGTCGAGTCGAGGGCCGTCCTACGAGCAGTACTTC	CAISESSRGPSYEQYF
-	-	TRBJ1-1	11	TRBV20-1	TGCAGTGCTAGGGGACAAACTGAAGCTTTCTTT	CSARGQTEAFF
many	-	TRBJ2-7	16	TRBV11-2	TGTGCCAGCAGCTTAATTCATCGGACAAGCTCCTACGAGCAGTACTTC	CASSLIHRTSSYEQYF
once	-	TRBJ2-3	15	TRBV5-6	TGTGCCAGCAGCTTCAATATGTGGGGCACAGATACGCAGTATTTT	CASSFNMWGTDTQYF